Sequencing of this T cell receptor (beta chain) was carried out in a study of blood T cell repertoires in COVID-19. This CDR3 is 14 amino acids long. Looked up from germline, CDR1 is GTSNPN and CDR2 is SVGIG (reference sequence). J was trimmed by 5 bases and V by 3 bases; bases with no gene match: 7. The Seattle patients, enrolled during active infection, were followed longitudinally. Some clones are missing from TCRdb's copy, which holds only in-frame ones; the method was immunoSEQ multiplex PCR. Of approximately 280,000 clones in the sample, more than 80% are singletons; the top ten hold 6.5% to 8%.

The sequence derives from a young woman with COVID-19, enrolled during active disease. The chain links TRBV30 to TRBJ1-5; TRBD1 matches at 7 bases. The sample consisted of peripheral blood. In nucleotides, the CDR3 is TGTGCCTGGAGGGAAGGGGGCGAGGATCAGCCCCAGCATTTT. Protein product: CAWREGGEDQPQHF.